These T cell receptor beta chains were read from a single sample in a study of T cells in Graves' hyperthyroidism and ophthalmopathy. A single record per CDR3 protein comes from TCRdb applying MiXCR to the multiplex PCR reads. The sample shows 750,000 to 900,000 distinct CDR3 sequences, 35% to 40% of them seen only once. Sequencing was carried out using blood. These receptors were obtained from a young man with Graves' hyperthyroidism. The CDR3 runs from the conserved cysteine through the conserved F or W. The order of the fields is clone size, D gene, J gene, V gene, CDR3 protein, CDR3 DNA. A D gene is named only where the DNA matches it firmly. The listing skips clone size in some rows; elsewhere it reads once, few, many or a size class.

- - TRBJ1-1 TRBV7-9 CASRGELRTEALF TGTGCCAGCAGAGGGGAGCTGCGCACTGAAGCTCTCTTT
few - TRBJ1-3 TRBV7-9 CASSSPWTVTSGNTIYF TGTGCCAGCAGCTCTCCCTGGACAGTGACATCTGGAAACACCATATATTTT
few TRBD2 TRBJ2-5 TRBV7-9 CASSQTSGGPETQYF TGTGCCAGCAGCCAGACTAGCGGGGGGCCTGAGACCCAGTACTTC
many - TRBJ1-1 TRBV9 CASSVTQQNTEAFF TGTGCCAGCAGCGTTACCCAGCAAAACACTGAAGCTTTCTTT
few - TRBJ1-3 TRBV6-5 CATGGIYTIYF TGTGCCACTGGGGGGATCTACACCATATATTTT
many - TRBJ2-7 TRBV10-2 CASSGGMVGFGYEQYF TGCGCCAGCAGTGGAGGGATGGTGGGATTTGGGTACGAGCAGTACTTC
- TRBD1 TRBJ2-7 TRBV7-9 CASSLTASTGLYEQYF TGTGCCAGCAGCCTCACCGCCTCGACAGGGCTCTACGAGCAGTACTTC
- - TRBJ1-1 TRBV4-1 CASSQVTGEAFF TGCGCCAGCAGCCAAGTAACAGGGGAAGCTTTCTTT
- TRBD1 TRBJ1-2 TRBV29-1 CSVPGQGFGYGYTF TGCAGCGTCCCAGGACAGGGGTTTGGCTATGGCTACACCTTC
- - TRBJ2-7 TRBV2 CASVEGRSSYEQYF TGTGCCAGCGTTGAGGGCAGAAGCTCCTACGAGCAGTACTTC
- - TRBJ2-5 TRBV9 CASSRRAETGHQETQYF TGTGCCAGCAGTCGTAGAGCAGAAACAGGGCACCAAGAGACCCAGTACTTC
- - TRBJ2-5 TRBV7-8 CASSLDSFREEETQYF TGTGCCAGCAGCTTAGACTCCTTCAGGGAGGAAGAGACCCAGTACTTC
- - TRBJ2-7 TRBV12-3/TRBV12-4 CASSSGDLDQQYF TGTGCCAGCAGTTCCGGGGACCTAGATCAGCAGTACTTC
many - TRBJ1-2 TRBV19 CASSMGAGPSTF TGTGCCAGTAGTATGGGGGCAGGGCCGAGTACCTTC
- - TRBJ1-1 TRBV5-8 CASSLWVSTEAFF TGTGCCAGCAGCTTGTGGGTATCCACTGAAGCTTTCTTT
many TRBD2 TRBJ2-7 TRBV20-1 CSAGGSGHSYEQYF TGCAGTGCGGGAGGGAGCGGTCACTCCTACGAGCAGTACTTC
- - TRBJ1-2 TRBV5-1 CASSQRSGGHGYTF TGCGCCAGCAGCCAGAGAAGCGGGGGGCATGGCTACACCTTC
few - TRBJ2-5 TRBV7-6 CASRQGLHLQETQYF TGTGCCAGCAGGCAAGGACTCCACCTCCAAGAGACCCAGTACTTC
- TRBD1 TRBJ1-1 TRBV29-1 CSVNPTGTNTEAFF TGCAGCGTTAACCCGACAGGGACGAACACTGAAGCTTTCTTT
few TRBD1 TRBJ1-6 TRBV19 CASSGPRDRYSPLHF TGTGCCAGTAGTGGACCCCGGGACAGATATTCACCCCTCCACTTT
- - TRBJ1-2 TRBV12-3/TRBV12-4 CADKETGEGYTF TGTGCCGACAAAGAAACGGGAGAAGGCTACACCTTC
- - TRBJ2-7 TRBV5-1 CARSGEGTPSTTEQYF TGTGCCCGCAGCGGAGAAGGGACTCCCTCAACCACCGAGCAGTACTTC
few - TRBJ2-5 TRBV7-6 CASSLEGPAGVEFETQYF TGTGCCAGCAGCTTAGAGGGCCCGGCAGGGGTCGAATTTGAGACCCAGTACTTC
- - TRBJ1-5 TRBV4-3 CASSFSLSQPQHF TGCGCCAGCAGCTTTTCTCTTAGCCAGCCCCAGCATTTT
- - TRBJ2-7 TRBV29-1 CSLGGAGPNYEQYF TGCAGCTTAGGGGGGGCTGGACCCAACTACGAGCAGTACTTC
- TRBD1 TRBJ2-7 TRBV9 CASSDARDRALDEQYF TGTGCCAGCAGCGATGCCCGGGACAGGGCCTTGGACGAGCAGTACTTC
few - TRBJ1-5 TRBV13 CASSKQGFNQPQHF TGTGCCAGCAGCAAACAGGGCTTCAATCAGCCCCAGCATTTT
few TRBD1 TRBJ1-3 TRBV7-9 CASSLEQGSGNTIYF TGCGCCAGCAGCCTAGAACAGGGGTCTGGAAACACCATATATTTT
- - TRBJ1-2 TRBV2 CASSDGGTTNYGYTF TGTGCCAGCAGTGATGGAGGGACTACTAACTATGGCTACACCTTC
- - TRBJ2-6 TRBV29-1 CSGGVGSSSGANVLTF TGCAGCGGTGGTGTTGGGTCCAGCTCTGGGGCCAACGTCCTGACTTTC
- TRBD1 TRBJ1-1 TRBV6-1 CASRDRVWTEAFF TGTGCCAGCAGGGACAGGGTTTGGACTGAAGCTTTCTTT
- TRBD1 TRBJ1-2 TRBV29-1 CSVEDSDRGYTF TGCAGCGTTGAAGATTCGGACAGGGGCTACACCTTC
- TRBD1 TRBJ1-1 TRBV7-8 CASSQGDRKFTEAFF TGTGCCAGCAGCCAAGGGGACAGGAAATTCACTGAAGCTTTCTTT
many - TRBJ1-1 TRBV25-1 CASVGNTEAFF TGCGCCAGCGTAGGGAACACTGAAGCTTTCTTT
few - TRBJ1-1 TRBV6-1 CASTDRTANTEAFF TGTGCCAGCACCGACCGGACAGCGAACACTGAAGCTTTCTTT
- - TRBJ2-6 TRBV5-1 CASHPGDFAGANVLTF TGCGCCTCTCACCCGGGGGATTTCGCCGGGGCCAACGTCCTGACTTTC